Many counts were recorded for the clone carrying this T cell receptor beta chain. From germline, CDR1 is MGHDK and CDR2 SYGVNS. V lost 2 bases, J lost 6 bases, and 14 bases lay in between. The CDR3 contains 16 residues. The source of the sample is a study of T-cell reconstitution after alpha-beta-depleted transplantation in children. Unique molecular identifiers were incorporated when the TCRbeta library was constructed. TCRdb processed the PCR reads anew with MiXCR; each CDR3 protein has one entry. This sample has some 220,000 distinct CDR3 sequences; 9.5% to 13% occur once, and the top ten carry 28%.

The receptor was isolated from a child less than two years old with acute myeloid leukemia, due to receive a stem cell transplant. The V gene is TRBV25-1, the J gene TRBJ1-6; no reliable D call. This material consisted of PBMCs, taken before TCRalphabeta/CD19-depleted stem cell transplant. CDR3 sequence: CASSEPPGRVNSPLHF. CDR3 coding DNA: TGTGCCAGCAGTGAACCCCCGGGTCGCGTTAATTCACCCCTCCACTTT. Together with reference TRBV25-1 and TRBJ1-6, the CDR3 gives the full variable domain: EADIYQTPRYLVIGTGKKITLECSQTMGHDKMYWYQQDPGMELHLIHYSYGVNSTEKGDLSSESTVSRIRTEHFPLTLESARPSHTSQYLCASSEPPGRVNSPLHFGNGTRLTVT.